The source of this TCR beta chain is a study of patients and donors after allogeneic stem cell transplantation. One entry per CDR3 protein results from TCRdb running MiXCR on the RT-PCR reads. The data contain tens of thousands of distinct CDR3 sequences, under 50% of them singletons. Germline lookup yields CDR1 DFQATT and CDR2 SNEGSKA (reference sequence). The CDR3 totals 15 residues. The ends lost 4 bases at V and 7 bases at J; junction bases unmatched: 11. The sequence came from a human donor who was either an allogeneic HSCT recipient or a stem cell or donor lymphocyte infusion donor (not recorded which). It is not recorded whose cells these are; they may come from a transplant donor. The chain is built from TRBV20-1 and TRBJ2-3; the match to TRBD2 covers 10 bases. Sequenced sample: blood, either unsorted or a sorted T cell fraction (not recorded which). CDR3 DNA: TGCAGTGCTACCTACCCAGCGGGAGGGCCTAATACGCAGTATTTT. This translates into CSATYPAGGPNTQYF.